The source of this T cell receptor (beta chain) is a study of T cell responses to AZD1222 COVID-19 vaccine. The overall study: Second doses were pooled across both intervals (about 4 or about 12 weeks).

TCRdb's copy holds only in-frame clones and misses some; the assay was immunoSEQ multiplex PCR. The table includes under 150,000 clones, approximately 89% detected once. Germline V lookup: CDR1 SGHAT, CDR2 FQNNGV. V lost 0 bases, J lost 6 bases, and 12 bases lay in between. This CDR3 is 14 amino acids long. This clone was detected only once. Antigen: not known. Findings and caveats of the study: At 160-218 and 743-854, vaccine-associated CD4 TCRs were dominant, and they spanned spike. Spike-specific TCR breadth and depth both grew after two AZD1222 doses. Baseline seropositivity occurred in only a handful of AZD1222 recipients.

Material: peripheral blood, obtained on day 0 of AZD1222 vaccination. The TCR sequence derives from an adult in good health. The chain carries TRBV11-2 and TRBJ2-7; no reliable D call. CDR3 amino acids: CASSLDRAAGEQYF. CDR3 nucleotides: TGTGCCAGCAGCTTAGATCGGGCGGCTGGCGAGCAGTACTTC.